This T cell receptor (beta chain) was sequenced during a study of cytomegalovirus exposure and HLA in healthy donors. Only one count was recorded for this clone. V shed 5 bases, J shed 7 bases, and the junction held 2 bases outside the gene matches. The CDR3 covers 12 residues. Germline lookup yields CDR1 MNHNY and CDR2 SVGAGI (reference sequence). Libraries were prepared by immunoSEQ multiplex PCR; TCRdb keeps only in-frame clonotypes and omits some of them. This table has about 72,000 clones, roughly 94% appearing once. Specimen: PBMCs. The origin of this receptor is a woman between 18 and 29 years old in good health and CMV-seronegative. This chain links TRBV6-6 with TRBJ2-1, with 7 bases fitting TRBD2. The CDR3 DNA reads TGTGCCAGCAGTCAACTAGCGAATGAGCAGTTCTTC. Translating it yields CASSQLANEQFF.